Presented here are 23 T cell receptor beta chains from one specimen sequenced in a study of blood T cells in healthy people across ages. A J-beta primer mix and a sample-barcoded 5' primer were used in a second PCR of about 7 to 12 cycles. TCRdb re-derived calls from the 5' RACE reads in MiXCR, one entry per CDR3 protein. This table has roughly 2 million distinct CDR3 sequences, 40% to 55% appearing once. Sequencing was performed on blood. Every receptor here comes from a woman aged 40 to 50 in good health.

This sequence joins TRBV7-2 and TRBJ2-7; a possible D gene is TRBD2 (6 bases). CDR3 length: 16 residues. Germline CDR1 is SGHTA and CDR2 is FQGNSA. Trimming left V 5 bases short and J 2 bases short, with 19 bases between. Written as DNA, the CDR3 is TGTGCCAGCAGCCCCGCCCCGGGACTCGGACCCTACGAGCAGTACTTC. Translation gives CASSPAPGLGPYEQYF.

A remark on this clonotype: One junction end disagrees with the germline gene, perhaps due to a read error. The genes are TRBV9 and TRBJ2-5, with TRBD2 matching 13 bases. The germline CDR1 and CDR2 sequences are SGDLS and YYNGEE. This CDR3 has 14 amino acids. The CDR3 sequence: CASSFGTSGDEQYF. The CDR3 DNA is TGTGCCAGCAGTTTCGGGACTAGCGGGGACGAGCAGTATTTC.

This clonotype came up a few times. The V gene is TRBV20-1, the J gene TRBJ1-2, with D unclear. V shed 7 bases and J shed 2 bases, with 14 bases lying between them. Germline V gene data show CDR1 as DFQATT and CDR2 as SNEGSKA (reference sequence). The CDR3 loop spans 13 amino acids. Here the CDR3 DNA reads TGCAGTGTTGGTGGAGGGTCGAACTATGGCTACACCTTC. Amino acid sequence: CSVGGGSNYGYTF.

This clonotype was observed a few times. The J gene is TRBJ2-7, the V gene TRBV7-2; D not certain. CDR1 is SGHTA, CDR2 FQGNSA, per germline. Trimming cost V 3 bases and J 4 bases, with 16 bases left between them. The CDR3 consists of 15 residues. The CDR3 protein is CASSFQDQIRYEQYF. Written as DNA, the CDR3 is TGTGCCAGCAGCTTCCAGGACCAGATCCGATACGAGCAGTACTTC.

The J gene is TRBJ2-4, the V gene TRBV20-1, with D unclear. The better agreement between TRBJ2-5 and the DNA end casts doubt on the J call. The CDR3 consists of 11 residues. The germline CDR1 and CDR2 sequences are DFQATT and SNEGSKA (reference sequence). Here the CDR3 reads CSHLKGETQYF. The DNA of the CDR3 is TGCAGTCATCTAAAGGGAGAGACCCAGTACTTC.

V usage is TRBV12-3 or TRBV12-4 and J usage is TRBJ2-3, with 9 nucleotides matching TRBD2. V lost 0 bases to trimming and J lost 1 base; unmatched junction nucleotides: 11. This CDR3 has 19 amino acids. In nucleotides, the CDR3 is TGTGCCAGCAGTTTAGCGCTTGGCGGGGGGGCCTTTGGCACAGATACGCAGTATTTT. Amino acids: CASSLALGGGAFGTDTQYF.

The chain combines TRBV28 with TRBJ2-7, with D possibly matching TRBD1 (5 bases). The V gene lost 5 bases and the J gene lost 0 bases, with 14 bases spanning the gap. CDR3 length: 15 residues. CDR1 is MDHEN, CDR2 SYDVKM, per germline. In nucleotides, the CDR3 is TGTGCCAGCAGTCGAGACAGACCCGTCTCCTACGAGCAGTACTTC. It yields the protein CASSRDRPVSYEQYF.

There are a few counts of this clonotype. This chain uses TRBV6-2 or TRBV6-3 with TRBJ2-7, with D maybe TRBD2 (6 bases). CDR1 MNHEY and CDR2 SVGEGT come from the germline V gene. The V gene lost 2 bases and the J gene lost 6 bases, with 26 bases spanning the gap. The CDR3 spans 18 residues. The CDR3 DNA reads TGTGCCAGCAGTTACACGAAGAGCCTCCGGGAGCCTACCTCCGAGCAGTACTTC. Translating it yields CASSYTKSLREPTSEQYF.

This clonotype occurred a few times. This chain connects TRBV4-3 to TRBJ2-1; 11 nucleotides agree with TRBD1. In germline, CDR1 is LGHNA, CDR2 YSLEER. The CDR3 has 14 amino acids. Trimming took 5 bases from V and 7 from J; bases not matched to a gene: 4. CDR3 bases: TGCGCCAGCAGCGAGGACAGGGGGCATAATGAGCAGTTCTTC. It encodes CASSEDRGHNEQFF.

The genes are TRBV7-9 and TRBJ2-7, with a tentative D call TRBD1 (6 bases). Deletions cut 4 bases from V and 7 bases from J, with 20 bases between. The germline V gene encodes CDR1 SEHNR and CDR2 FQNEAQ (reference sequence). This CDR3 spans 15 amino acids. The CDR3, as DNA: TGTGCCAGCAGCTCCAGGACAGACCAACTAGAGGAGCAGTACTTC. It codes for CASSSRTDQLEEQYF.

A note on this clonotype: A read error may produce the germline difference seen at one junction end. The gene calls are TRBV7-2 and TRBJ2-7; 15 bases are shared with TRBD2. Looked up from germline, CDR1 is SGHTA and CDR2 is FQGNSA. The CDR3 has 18 amino acids. The CDR3 loop is CASSLVGLAGGGSYKQYF. The CDR3 coding sequence is TGTGCCAGCAGCTTAGTGGGACTAGCGGGGGGCGGCTCCTACAAGCAGTACTTC.

The chain is built from TRBV28 and TRBJ2-5, with unresolved D. The DNA end is more similar to TRBJ2-7, so the J call may be wrong. This CDR3 is built from 12 residues. The germline CDR1 and CDR2 sequences are MDHEN and SYDVKM. The CDR3 protein is CASSSLRSEQYF. CDR3 nucleotide sequence: TGTGCCAGCAGTTCCCTCCGTAGCGAGCAGTACTTC.

This clonotype came up once. CDR3 nucleotides: TGTGCCAGCAGTTCACGAGGACCAGGGGTCTATCAGCCCCAGCATTTT. Encoded protein: CASSSRGPGVYQPQHF. The rearrangement joins TRBV6-2 or TRBV6-3 to TRBJ1-5; possible D gene TRBD1, 6 bases. The V end was cut by 4 bases, the J end by 5 bases, with 18 bases between. This CDR3 has 16 amino acids. CDR1 is MNHEY and CDR2 is SVGEGT in the germline V gene.

The chain employs TRBV7-9 and TRBJ2-3, with 9 bases lining up with TRBD2. Germline V CDR1 and CDR2: SEHNR, FQNEAQ (reference sequence). V was clipped by 8 bases and J by 0 bases; unmatched bases: 6. There are 15 residues in the CDR3. CDR3 in amino acids: CASRSGGISTDTQYF. For the CDR3, the DNA is TGTGCCAGCCGGAGCGGGGGGATAAGCACAGATACGCAGTATTTT.

The chain has TRBV7-3 and TRBJ2-1, with D hard to call. Germline V lookup: CDR1 SGHTA, CDR2 FQGTGA. Deletions cut 5 bases from V and 0 bases from J, with 14 bases between. This CDR3 region has 16 residues. CDR3 sequence (DNA): TGTGCCAGCAGCCGAACTTTGGCTAGCTCCTACAATGAGCAGTTCTTC. It translates to CASSRTLASSYNEQFF.

The J gene is TRBJ2-5, the V gene TRBV5-5; 9 bases align to TRBD2. Germline V gene data show CDR1 as SGHKS and CDR2 as YYEKEE (reference sequence). The CDR3 covers 16 residues. Losses at the gene ends were 2 bases for V and 2 bases for J; bases not matched to a gene: 7. The DNA of the CDR3 is TGTGCCAGCAGCTTTGGAGCGGGGGGCGCTCAAGAGACCCAGTACTTC. It encodes CASSFGAGGAQETQYF.

This clonotype was counted a few times. CDR3 residues: CASSQPGLAGGSTDTQYF. The DNA of the CDR3 is TGCGCCAGCAGCCAACCAGGACTAGCGGGGGGAAGCACAGATACGCAGTATTTT. V and J are TRBV4-1 and TRBJ2-3; 14 nucleotides line up with TRBD2. This CDR3 is built from 18 residues. Germline CDR1 MGHRA, CDR2 YSYEKL. Trimming took 2 bases from V and 0 from J; bases not matched to a gene: 4.

This chain links TRBV12-3 or TRBV12-4 with TRBJ2-5; D possibly uses TRBD1 or TRBD2 (6 bases each). This CDR3 comprises 14 residues. Trimming cost V 7 bases and J 2 bases, with 14 bases left between them. The DNA of the CDR3 is TGTGCCAGCAACCGGGGGCAGGCTCAAGAGACCCAGTACTTC. Protein product: CASNRGQAQETQYF.

This clonotype was counted between two and nine times. V usage is TRBV5-1 and J usage is TRBJ2-4; D is perhaps TRBD1 (6 bases). Trimming removed 4 bases at V and 0 bases at J, with 11 bases between. Germline loops: CDR1 SGHRS, CDR2 YFSETQ. The CDR3 has 15 amino acids. The CDR3 DNA reads as TGCGCCAGCAGCAGGACAGTTTTAGCCAAAAACATTCAGTACTTC. Translating it yields CASSRTVLAKNIQYF.

The V gene is TRBV5-1, the J gene TRBJ1-2; 7 bases fit TRBD1. The CDR3 spans 14 residues. V trimming: 4 bases; J trimming: 8 bases; junction bases outside the gene matches: 11. Germline V gene data show CDR1 as SGHRS and CDR2 as YFSETQ. For the CDR3, the DNA is TGCGCCAGCAGCACCGGGACAGCTCTTGAGGGCTACACCTTC. This codes for CASSTGTALEGYTF.

This rearrangement joins TRBV3-1 to TRBJ2-3; D may be TRBD2 (6 bases). Germline V gene sequence: CDR1 LGHDT, CDR2 YNNKEL (reference sequence). The CDR3 is made up of 14 amino acids. The V and J ends lost 4 bases and 6 bases respectively, with 14 bases between them. The DNA for the CDR3 is TGTGCCAGCAGCCTCCGACCAGGGAGGGATACGCAGTATTTT. Protein product: CASSLRPGRDTQYF.

The J gene is TRBJ2-6, the V gene TRBV20-1; D may correspond to TRBD1 or TRBD2 (5 bases each). CDR3 length equals 17 residues. Germline lookup yields CDR1 DFQATT and CDR2 SNEGSKA (reference sequence). Trimming removed 6 bases from V and 2 bases from J, with 20 bases in between. CDR3 region: CSASIGLGRAGANVLTF. For the CDR3, the DNA is TGCAGTGCGAGCATCGGACTGGGACGTGCTGGGGCCAACGTCCTGACTTTC.

J is TRBJ2-7 and V is TRBV4-2; 11 nucleotides align to TRBD2. From germline, CDR1 is LGHNA and CDR2 YNFKEQ. The CDR3 loop spans 14 amino acids. Losses at the gene ends were 8 bases for V and 4 bases for J; bases not matched to a gene: 7. CDR3 sequence (DNA): TGTGCCAGCGGCACCTCTAGCGGGGGGTACGAGCAGTACTTC. Protein sequence: CASGTSSGGYEQYF.